This TCR beta chain was sequenced in a study of radiation and T cells in renal cell carcinoma. Trimming pared 6 bases from V and 2 bases from J, leaving 11 bases between. The CDR3 consists of 13 residues. Per the germline V gene, CDR1 is MNHNS and CDR2 is SASEGT. This table comes from immunoSEQ multiplex PCR, and its TCRdb copy is limited to in-frame clones, with some not included. Seen here are about 14,000 clones, around 58% observed once, and the top ten hold 9.5% to 11%. Treatment defined: treatment-naive control, cytoreductive nephrectomy. This TCR derives from a man aged 45-60 years with renal cell carcinoma. This chain joins TRBV6-1 and TRBJ2-7, with D unresolved. The sequencing here drew on tumor tissue, taken from a patient whose treatment was nephrectomy without radiotherapy. CDR3 DNA sequence: TGTGCCAGCAGCCCATCGGCAGCCTACGAGCAGTACTTC. Translating gives CASSPSAAYEQYF.